This T cell receptor beta chain was recovered during a study of cytomegalovirus exposure and HLA in healthy donors. General observations from the study: As a later analysis revealed, most CMV-associated TCR beta chains appeared HLA-restricted.

Concerning this clone itself: Its specificity is unknown.

Use of 60 Vbeta and 13 Jbeta primers characterized the PCR. In the original workflow: In a later analysis, 79 million or so unique TCR beta chains included roughly 11 million shared by two or more donors. The protocol was immunoSEQ multiplex PCR, while the TCRdb copy is restricted to in-frame clones and leaves out a portion. The V and J calls and clone size were taken over from that table, and D and trimming were inferred from the DNA. The table records 150,000 to 200,000 clones, approximately 81% of them present only once. The sequencing input was PBMCs. This TCR came from a man between 18 and 29 years old in good health and CMV-seronegative.

The CDR3 here is CARKGLKGLNTEAFF. The DNA of the CDR3 is TGTGCCAGAAAGGGCCTTAAGGGGTTGAACACTGAAGCTTTCTTT. The V and J genes are TRBV5-8 and TRBJ1-1; maybe TRBD1 (5 bases). With 8 bases removed from V and 0 bases from J, the gap between germline ends came to 17 bases. This CDR3 region has 15 residues. Germline assignment: CDR1 SGHTS and CDR2 YDEGEE.